This is a list of T cell receptor beta chains from one sample in a study of regulatory T cells in long-lasting Graves disease. TCRdb passed the multiplex PCR reads through MiXCR, listing each CDR3 protein once. The sample has around 460,000 distinct CDR3 sequences, around a fifth seen once; the top ten hold about an eighth. Here the sequenced sample was peripheral blood mononuclear cells (PBMCs), taken when the disease was refractory, from a patient treated with antithyroid drugs. The source is a female donor with Graves disease. The CDR3 runs from the conserved cysteine through the conserved F or W. The D gene is left open where the match is weak. The size entry is marked missing in some rows and otherwise reads once, few, many or a size class.

v_call: TRBV7-3; clone_size: many; j_call: TRBJ2-2; d_call: TRBD1; cdr3_nt: TGTGCCAGCAGCCCAGACAGGGTGGCGAACACCGGGGAGCTGTTTTTT; cdr3_aa: CASSPDRVANTGELFF
v_call: TRBV12-3/TRBV12-4; clone_size: many; j_call: TRBJ1-3; d_call: -; cdr3_nt: TGTGCCAGCACCATCTTCAGGACAGGAAACACCATATATTTT; cdr3_aa: CASTIFRTGNTIYF
v_call: TRBV29-1; clone_size: -; j_call: TRBJ2-2; d_call: TRBD2; cdr3_nt: TGCAGCGCCGGGAGGTCTGGGGGCACCGGGGAGCTGTTTTTT; cdr3_aa: CSAGRSGGTGELFF
v_call: TRBV6-5; clone_size: -; j_call: TRBJ2-7; d_call: TRBD2; cdr3_nt: TGTGCCAGCAGTTACTCTAGCGGGAGGACCGCTACTTACGAGCGGTACTTC; cdr3_aa: CASSYSSGRTATYERYF
v_call: TRBV28; clone_size: -; j_call: TRBJ2-7; d_call: -; cdr3_nt: TGTGCCAGCATGCGGGGGCAGGCAGTCTCCGAGCAGTACTTC; cdr3_aa: CASMRGQAVSEQYF
v_call: TRBV5-1; clone_size: -; j_call: TRBJ1-2; d_call: -; cdr3_nt: TGCGCCAGCAGCTTGAGTGGAAACGTCGAAGGGCTCTATGGCTACACCTTC; cdr3_aa: CASSLSGNVEGLYGYTF
v_call: TRBV2; clone_size: many; j_call: TRBJ2-7; d_call: -; cdr3_nt: TGTGCCAGCCGTTATCAGGGCGAGCAGTACTTC; cdr3_aa: CASRYQGEQYF
v_call: TRBV20-1; clone_size: -; j_call: TRBJ2-7; d_call: -; cdr3_nt: TGCAGTGCTAGAGAGGCGTCTGACTGCGAGCAGTACTTC; cdr3_aa: CSAREASDCEQYF
v_call: TRBV7-9; clone_size: -; j_call: TRBJ2-2; d_call: TRBD1; cdr3_nt: TGTGCCAGCAGCTCCCGAGCCCAAGACAGGGGTCCCGGGGAGCTGTTTTTT; cdr3_aa: CASSSRAQDRGPGELFF
v_call: TRBV19; clone_size: few; j_call: TRBJ2-2; d_call: -; cdr3_nt: TGTGCCAGTAGTATACCTTACGGTGGGGAGCTGTTTTTT; cdr3_aa: CASSIPYGGELFF
v_call: TRBV10-3; clone_size: few; j_call: TRBJ1-4; d_call: -; cdr3_nt: TGTGCCATCAGTGATGGGACCAAGGAAGAAAAACTGTTTTTT; cdr3_aa: CAISDGTKEEKLFF
v_call: TRBV28; clone_size: -; j_call: TRBJ2-2; d_call: -; cdr3_nt: TGTGCCAGCAGCTTAGTCACATCCGGGAGCGGGGAGCTGTTTTTT; cdr3_aa: CASSLVTSGSGELFF
v_call: TRBV30; clone_size: many; j_call: TRBJ1-1; d_call: TRBD1; cdr3_nt: TGTGCCTGGAACCTGGGACAGGGAAGCACTGAAGCTTTCTTT; cdr3_aa: CAWNLGQGSTEAFF
v_call: TRBV6-1; clone_size: many; j_call: TRBJ1-2; d_call: -; cdr3_nt: TGTGCCAGCGCAACAGGGAACTATGGCTACACCTTC; cdr3_aa: CASATGNYGYTF
v_call: TRBV4-3; clone_size: few; j_call: TRBJ1-1; d_call: -; cdr3_nt: TGCGCCAGCAGCCAAGATAGGGGCGGGATGAACACTGAAGCTTTCTTT; cdr3_aa: CASSQDRGGMNTEAFF
v_call: TRBV5-1; clone_size: -; j_call: TRBJ2-7; d_call: TRBD1; cdr3_nt: TGCGCCAGCAGCTCTCTCCGGGACAGGGGAGCTAACGAGCAGTACTTC; cdr3_aa: CASSSLRDRGANEQYF
v_call: TRBV12-3/TRBV12-4; clone_size: many; j_call: TRBJ1-1; d_call: -; cdr3_nt: TGTGCCAGCAGCCCAACAGGGTCCACTGAAGCTTTCTTT; cdr3_aa: CASSPTGSTEAFF
v_call: TRBV28; clone_size: many; j_call: TRBJ1-1; d_call: TRBD1; cdr3_nt: TGTGCCAGCAGTTCTACCGGGACAGAGGGATCGAACACTGAAGCTTTCTTT; cdr3_aa: CASSSTGTEGSNTEAFF
v_call: TRBV6-1; clone_size: -; j_call: TRBJ2-7; d_call: TRBD2; cdr3_nt: TGTGCCAGCAGGATGGGACTAGCGGGATCCTACGAGCAGTACTTC; cdr3_aa: CASRMGLAGSYEQYF
v_call: TRBV20-1; clone_size: -; j_call: TRBJ1-2; d_call: TRBD1; cdr3_nt: TGCAGTGCTCCTCCGGGACAGGGGTATGGCTACACCTTC; cdr3_aa: CSAPPGQGYGYTF
v_call: TRBV27; clone_size: many; j_call: TRBJ1-1; d_call: TRBD1; cdr3_nt: TGTGCCAGCAGTGGGGCAGGGGGCCGGTACACTGAAGCTTTCTTT; cdr3_aa: CASSGAGGRYTEAFF
v_call: TRBV7-9; clone_size: -; j_call: TRBJ1-4; d_call: -; cdr3_nt: TGTGCCAGCAGCCAAGACCTTTCGAGAGTGGACATTGCAACTAATGAAAAACTGTTTTTT; cdr3_aa: CASSQDLSRVDIATNEKLFF
v_call: TRBV20-1; clone_size: few; j_call: TRBJ1-1; d_call: -; cdr3_nt: TGCAGTGTTGGGGGGGAACGGGACACTGAAGCTTTCTTT; cdr3_aa: CSVGGERDTEAFF
v_call: TRBV7-9; clone_size: many; j_call: TRBJ2-6; d_call: -; cdr3_nt: TGTGCCAGCAGCTTAGGTGCAGGGTCAGTAGGGGCCAACGTCCTGACTTTC; cdr3_aa: CASSLGAGSVGANVLTF
v_call: TRBV7-9; clone_size: few; j_call: TRBJ2-7; d_call: -; cdr3_nt: TGTGCCAGCAGCTTAGCGCTCCACGAGCAGTACTTC; cdr3_aa: CASSLALHEQYF
v_call: TRBV19; clone_size: -; j_call: TRBJ1-2; d_call: TRBD1; cdr3_nt: TGCGCCAGTAGTGGCCAGGGACAGCTCTCTAACTATGGCTACACCTTC; cdr3_aa: CASSGQGQLSNYGYTF
v_call: TRBV19; clone_size: few; j_call: TRBJ2-7; d_call: TRBD2; cdr3_nt: TGTGCCAGTAGTATTCGTAGCGGGAGGGACGAGCAGTACTTC; cdr3_aa: CASSIRSGRDEQYF
v_call: TRBV11-2; clone_size: many; j_call: TRBJ2-7; d_call: -; cdr3_nt: TGTGCCAGCAGCTTACATGGCAGGACGTACGAGCAGTACTTC; cdr3_aa: CASSLHGRTYEQYF
v_call: TRBV5-6; clone_size: few; j_call: TRBJ1-5; d_call: -; cdr3_nt: TGTGCCAGCAGAAAGGAGTATAGCAATCAGCCCCAGCATTTT; cdr3_aa: CASRKEYSNQPQHF
v_call: TRBV19; clone_size: many; j_call: TRBJ1-2; d_call: -; cdr3_nt: TGTGCCAGTAGTAACCCCCTCGTTGAGGGTAGGGTTGATGGCTACACCTTC; cdr3_aa: CASSNPLVEGRVDGYTF
v_call: TRBV3-1; clone_size: -; j_call: TRBJ1-2; d_call: TRBD1; cdr3_nt: TGTGCCAGCAGCCCGTCCTGGGGGACAGGGGGCTTGTCGGGCGGCTACACCTTC; cdr3_aa: CASSPSWGTGGLSGGYTF
v_call: TRBV12-3/TRBV12-4; clone_size: many; j_call: TRBJ1-5; d_call: TRBD1; cdr3_nt: TGTGCCAGCAGTTCTTGGGACAGGGTTTATAGCAATCAGCCCCAGCATTTT; cdr3_aa: CASSSWDRVYSNQPQHF
v_call: TRBV28; clone_size: many; j_call: TRBJ1-5; d_call: -; cdr3_nt: TGTGCCAGCAGTCTTGCGAATCAGCCCCAGCATTTT; cdr3_aa: CASSLANQPQHF
v_call: TRBV18; clone_size: few; j_call: TRBJ2-7; d_call: -; cdr3_nt: TGTGCCAGCTCGCCCCCAGGGACTGAGTCGGAGCAGTACTTC; cdr3_aa: CASSPPGTESEQYF
v_call: TRBV7-2; clone_size: few; j_call: TRBJ2-5; d_call: TRBD2; cdr3_nt: TGTGCCAGCAGCGCCCGGACTAGCGGGAGAGAGACCCAGTACTTC; cdr3_aa: CASSARTSGRETQYF
v_call: TRBV2; clone_size: many; j_call: TRBJ2-2; d_call: TRBD2; cdr3_nt: TGTGCCAGCAGGCGGGAGGGTGAGATCGGGGAGCTGTTTTTT; cdr3_aa: CASRREGEIGELFF
v_call: TRBV27; clone_size: many; j_call: TRBJ2-6; d_call: -; cdr3_nt: TGTGCCAGCAGTTCCTGGACAGCTGGGGCCAACGTCCTGACTTTC; cdr3_aa: CASSSWTAGANVLTF
v_call: TRBV5-1; clone_size: -; j_call: TRBJ2-5; d_call: TRBD2; cdr3_nt: TGCGCCAGCAGCCCCTTGGAGCGGGGGCAAGAGACCCAGTACTTC; cdr3_aa: CASSPLERGQETQYF
v_call: TRBV25-1; clone_size: -; j_call: TRBJ2-2; d_call: TRBD1; cdr3_nt: TGTGCCAGCAGTGATCCGGGACAGGCCACCGGGGAGCTGTTTTTT; cdr3_aa: CASSDPGQATGELFF
v_call: TRBV29-1; clone_size: few; j_call: TRBJ2-2; d_call: -; cdr3_nt: TGCAGCGTAGAGACCGGGACAATTCCTGGGGAGCTGTTTTTT; cdr3_aa: CSVETGTIPGELFF
v_call: TRBV27; clone_size: many; j_call: TRBJ2-7; d_call: -; cdr3_nt: TGTGCCAGCACGGGGTCCTACGAGCAGTACTTC; cdr3_aa: CASTGSYEQYF
v_call: TRBV11-3; clone_size: -; j_call: TRBJ2-1; d_call: TRBD2; cdr3_nt: TGTGCCAGCAGCCGGGGGATAAGGACACCAGACCCGGGACTAGTCTACAATGAGCAGTTCTTC; cdr3_aa: CASSRGIRTPDPGLVYNEQFF
v_call: TRBV7-2; clone_size: many; j_call: TRBJ1-1; d_call: -; cdr3_nt: TGTGCCAGCAGCTTAAGGGGACCCTCGAACACTGAAGCTTTCTTT; cdr3_aa: CASSLRGPSNTEAFF
v_call: TRBV10-3; clone_size: few; j_call: TRBJ1-5; d_call: -; cdr3_nt: TGTGCCATCAGCCCCGGGGCGGGGGGTCAGCCCCAGCATTTT; cdr3_aa: CAISPGAGGQPQHF
v_call: TRBV12-3/TRBV12-4; clone_size: many; j_call: TRBJ2-7; d_call: -; cdr3_nt: TGTGCCAGCAGCTTAGCAAATTCCTACGAGCAGTACTTC; cdr3_aa: CASSLANSYEQYF
v_call: TRBV7-9; clone_size: many; j_call: TRBJ1-1; d_call: -; cdr3_nt: TGTGCCAGCAGCTTAGGGACACAGACTGAAGCTTTCTTT; cdr3_aa: CASSLGTQTEAFF
v_call: TRBV7-2; clone_size: many; j_call: TRBJ2-7; d_call: -; cdr3_nt: TGTGCCAGCAGCCCCCAGAGTTCCGACGAGCAGTACTTC; cdr3_aa: CASSPQSSDEQYF
v_call: TRBV7-2; clone_size: many; j_call: TRBJ1-5; d_call: -; cdr3_nt: TGTGCCAGCAGCTTAGTGGGTCAACAAGGTCAGCCCCAGCATTTT; cdr3_aa: CASSLVGQQGQPQHF